The 29 T cell receptor beta chains presented below share a single source sample, sequenced in a study of neurological immune-mediated disorders. MiXCR, run by TCRdb on the 5' RACE reads, gives a single entry per CDR3 protein. The sample contains tens of thousands of distinct CDR3 sequences, around 3% of which appear only once. The specimen sequenced was PBMCs. Receptors were obtained from a man in his forties with multiple sclerosis.

This clonotype has ten or more counts. CDR3 in amino acids: CSARVAGSADTQYF. The CDR3 DNA reads as TGCAGTGCTAGAGTCGCGGGTAGCGCAGATACGCAGTATTTT. This rearrangement joins TRBV20-1 to TRBJ2-3; tentative D call: TRBD2 (5 bases). CDR1 is DFQATT and CDR2 is SNEGSKA in the germline V gene (reference sequence). The CDR3 spans 14 residues. V lost 1 base, J lost 4 bases, and 12 bases lay in between.

In this sample, this clonotype turned up many times. The V call is TRBV5-1, the J call TRBJ1-1, with D perhaps matching TRBD1 (6 bases). CDR3 length: 12 residues. V was shortened by 8 bases and J by 8 bases, with 16 bases between the two germline ends. Germline loops: CDR1 SGHRS, CDR2 YFSETQ. The CDR3 coding sequence is TGCGCCAGTAACCGGGACAAGGGCGAAGCTTTCTTT. Translating gives CASNRDKGEAFF.

The sample holds many counts of this clonotype. This chain joins TRBV29-1 and TRBJ1-1, with 11 bases matching TRBD1. The CDR3 sequence is 14 residues long. Trimming at V came to 4 bases and at J to 5 bases, leaving 6 bases not matched to a gene. Germline V gene data show CDR1 as SQVTM and CDR2 as ANQGSEA. CDR3 sequence: CSVAGQGARTEAFF. In DNA, the CDR3 is TGCAGCGTTGCCGGACAGGGGGCGAGGACTGAAGCTTTCTTT. Full variable domain (outside the CDR3, taken from reference TRBV29-1 and TRBJ1-1): SAVISQKPSRDICQRGTSLTIQCQVDSQVTMMFWYRQQPGQSLTLIATANQGSEATYESGFVIDKFPISRPNLTFSTLTVSNMSPEDSSIYLCSVAGQGARTEAFFGQGTRLTVV.

This clonotype was found a few times. This chain uses TRBV10-3 with TRBJ2-3, with 8 bases that match TRBD1. The J segment lost 2 bases and the V segment lost 11 bases, leaving 9 bases of the junction unmatched. From germline, CDR1 is ENHRY and CDR2 SYGVKD. This CDR3 is built from 14 residues. CDR3 in DNA: TGTGCCTCAAAACGGGGACAGGACACAGATACGCAGTATTTT. Its protein product is CASKRGQDTDTQYF.

This clonotype was found many times. The V and J genes are TRBV9 and TRBJ2-2, with D tentatively TRBD2 (6 bases). The CDR3 loop spans 17 amino acids. V lost 3 bases and J 3 bases, leaving 18 bases between the germline ends. Germline CDR1 reads SGDLS; CDR2 reads YYNGEE. The chain's CDR3 is CASSGYGAGMDTGELFF. As DNA, the CDR3 is TGTGCCAGCAGCGGGTATGGGGCGGGAATGGACACCGGGGAGCTGTTTTTT. Filled out from reference TRBV9 and TRBJ2-2, the complete variable domain reads DSGVTQTPKHLITATGQRVTLRCSPRSGDLSVYWYQQSLDQGLQFLIQYYNGEERAKGNILERFSAQQFPDLHSELNLSSLELGDSALYFCASSGYGAGMDTGELFFGEGSRLTVL.

At least ten counts were recorded for this clonotype. The junction departs from the called germline gene at one end, perhaps through a read error. The J gene is TRBJ2-7, the V gene TRBV5-1; 9 nucleotides line up with TRBD1. The CDR3 runs 15 residues. Germline V gene sequence: CDR1 SGHRS, CDR2 YFSETQ. The CDR3 DNA reads TGCGCCAGCAGTTTGGGGACAGGGATCTCCTACGAGCAGTACTTC. This translates into CASSLGTGISYEQYF.

This clonotype was counted ten times or more. A single base separates this from a much larger clone, so it may be a read error. The rearrangement uses TRBV4-2 and TRBJ1-4; the D gene is possibly TRBD1 (6 bases). This CDR3 region has 15 residues. Per germline, CDR1 LGHNA and CDR2 YNFKEQ. CDR3 in amino acids: CVSSQDQQGFEKLFF. CDR3 DNA sequence: TGTGTCAGCAGCCAAGACCAACAGGGTTTCGAAAAACTGTTTTTT.

This clonotype was picked up many times. The chain links TRBV6-6 to TRBJ1-6; D possibly corresponds to TRBD1 (6 bases). The CDR3 spans 14 residues. V lost 4 bases, J lost 10 bases, and 14 bases lay in between. CDR1 and CDR2 (germline): MNHNY, SVGAGI (reference sequence). Here the CDR3 DNA reads TGTGCCAGCAGTTTTACAGGGAAAGGCTCACCCCTCCACTTT. It is translated as CASSFTGKGSPLHF.

This clonotype has a count of ten or more. The chain joins TRBV27 to TRBJ2-2, with D unclear. This CDR3 has 15 amino acids. Per germline, CDR1 MNHEY and CDR2 SMNVEV (reference sequence). V lost 2 bases, J lost 0 bases, and 7 bases lay in between. The CDR3 nucleotides read TGTGCCAGCAGTTTAACCAAGCCGAACACCGGGGAGCTGTTTTTT. This gives the protein CASSLTKPNTGELFF.

This clonotype has a count of ten or more. V and J are TRBV27 and TRBJ2-1; D call uncertain. The CDR3 is 15 amino acids. Germline V CDR1 and CDR2: MNHEY, SMNVEV (reference sequence). Between the trimmed V and J ends, which lost 3 bases and 6 bases, there was a span of 15 bases. DNA for the CDR3: TGTGCCAGCAGTTTCCGGGCCGGGTCACTCAATGAGCAGTTCTTC. It codes for CASSFRAGSLNEQFF.

In its sample, this clonotype was seen many times. The rearrangement joins TRBV7-2 to TRBJ1-5; the D gene is possibly TRBD1 (6 bases). V gave up 5 bases and J gave up 7 bases, with 15 bases separating them. This CDR3 has 14 residues. From germline, CDR1 is SGHTA and CDR2 FQGNSA. The CDR3 loop is CASSHYGGGQPQHF. The CDR3 nucleotides are TGTGCCAGCAGCCATTACGGGGGCGGACAGCCCCAGCATTTT. Drawing the rest from reference TRBV7-2 and TRBJ1-5, the complete variable domain is GAGVSQSPSNKVTEKGKDVELRCDPISGHTALYWYRQSLGQGLEFLIYFQGNSAPDKSGLPSDRFSAERTGGSVSTLTIQRTQQEDSAVYLCASSHYGGGQPQHFGDGTRLSIL.

In this sample, this clonotype turned up many times. The V gene is TRBV7-9, the J gene TRBJ2-2, with unresolved D. CDR3 length: 14 residues. CDR1 is SEHNR, CDR2 FQNEAQ, per germline (reference sequence). V dropped 5 bases and J dropped 7 bases, with 14 bases sitting between them. The CDR3 bases are TGTGCCAGCAGCCACCAGGCCCTCGGCGGGGAGCTGTTTTTT. Translation: CASSHQALGGELFF.

This clonotype was seen only a few times. This sequence joins TRBV15 and TRBJ1-1, with TRBD1 as a possible D gene (6 bases). V was shortened by 6 bases and J by 5 bases, with 10 bases between the two germline ends. Germline V CDR1 and CDR2: LNHNV, YYDKDF (reference sequence). The CDR3 has 12 amino acids. The CDR3, as DNA: TGTGCCACCAGACAGGGAGGGACTGAAGCTTTCTTT. Its translation: CATRQGGTEAFF.

This clonotype was counted many times. The gene calls are TRBV20-1 and TRBJ1-1; TRBD1 is a possible D gene (5 bases). Germline lookup yields CDR1 DFQATT and CDR2 SNEGSKA (reference sequence). CDR3 size: 16 residues. The V and J ends lost 8 bases and 3 bases respectively, with 25 bases between them. CDR3 in DNA: TGCAGTACGACCCGGGGACTGACTAGAACTGACACTGAAGCTTTCTTT. Protein: CSTTRGLTRTDTEAFF.

This clonotype was recorded at least ten times. CDR3 coding DNA: TGTGCCAGCAGTCTACCGGGAACTCTCACAGATACGCAGTATTTT. The encoded protein is CASSLPGTLTDTQYF. This chain joins TRBV28 and TRBJ2-3, with D possibly being TRBD2 (5 bases). V was cut by 5 bases and J by 2 bases, with 14 bases left in between. The length of the CDR3 is 15 residues. Germline CDR1 and CDR2: MDHEN and SYDVKM.

There are many counts of this clonotype. This sequence joins TRBV4-1 and TRBJ2-3; D is unresolved. V was shortened by 8 bases and J by 3 bases, with 6 bases between the two germline ends. In germline, CDR1 is MGHRA, CDR2 YSYEKL. The CDR3 spans 11 residues. The CDR3 protein is CASAWTDTQYF. The CDR3 DNA follows: TGCGCCAGCGCATGGACAGATACGCAGTATTTT.

The sample holds many counts of this clonotype. CDR3 loop: CAISESMAGGIPWGDEQFF. The CDR3 DNA sequence: TGTGCCATCAGTGAGTCGATGGCTGGCGGGATCCCCTGGGGCGATGAGCAGTTCTTC. This rearrangement joins TRBV10-3 to TRBJ2-1, with D perhaps TRBD2 (6 bases). Per germline, CDR1 ENHRY and CDR2 SYGVKD. Trimming removed 0 bases from V and 8 bases from J, with 26 bases in between. This CDR3 comprises 19 residues.

This clonotype was detected many times. The chain combines TRBV5-1 with TRBJ1-1, with 10 bases fitting TRBD1. This CDR3 comprises 14 residues. From germline, CDR1 is SGHRS and CDR2 YFSETQ. V lost 4 bases to trimming and J lost 4 bases; unmatched junction nucleotides: 4. The CDR3 nucleotides are TGCGCCAGCAGCGGAAGGACAGGGGGCACTGAAGCTTTCTTT. Its protein product is CASSGRTGGTEAFF.

This clonotype was counted ten times or more. The V gene is TRBV20-1, the J gene TRBJ1-3; possible D gene TRBD1, 5 bases. Germline CDR1 reads DFQATT; CDR2 reads SNEGSKA (reference sequence). The CDR3 has 14 residues. Trimming took off 3 bases at V and 7 bases at J, with 16 bases between the two ends. Written as DNA, the CDR3 is TGCAGTGCTAGCGGCGACAGCTGGAGTAACACCATATATTTT. Protein sequence: CSASGDSWSNTIYF.

This clonotype was seen ten or more times. V is TRBV7-9 and J is TRBJ1-1; tentatively, D is TRBD1 (5 bases). The CDR3 has 15 residues. The V gene's germline CDR1 is SEHNR and CDR2 FQNEAQ (reference sequence). Trimming removed 6 bases from V and 3 bases from J, with 17 bases in between. The CDR3 DNA is TGTGCCAGCAGTGCACGAAGGGGCGCGGACACTGAAGCTTTCTTT. Protein: CASSARRGADTEAFF.

This clonotype was recorded many times. The chain carries TRBV5-1 and TRBJ2-1, with a possible D match to TRBD2 (7 bases). Germline V CDR1 and CDR2: SGHRS, YFSETQ. Deletions cut 0 bases from V and 1 base from J, with 17 bases between. The CDR3 covers 18 residues. DNA of the CDR3: TGCGCCAGCAGCTTGGCCTGGGGGGGGCAGGGGTCCTACAATGAGCAGTTCTTC. It is translated as CASSLAWGGQGSYNEQFF.

Ten or more counts support this clonotype. V usage is TRBV3-1 and J usage is TRBJ2-3, with D perhaps matching TRBD2 (6 bases). The CDR3 covers 14 residues. Per the germline V gene, CDR1 is LGHDT and CDR2 is YNNKEL (reference sequence). With 4 bases removed from V and 0 bases from J, the gap between germline ends came to 8 bases. CDR3: CASSRGTSTDTQYF. CDR3 sequence (DNA): TGTGCCAGCAGCCGTGGGACTAGCACAGATACGCAGTATTTT.

This clonotype was found many times. The chain uses TRBV6-5 and TRBJ1-5, with unresolved D. This CDR3 is 15 amino acids long. V shed 0 bases and J shed 0 bases, with 6 bases lying between them. Germline assignment: CDR1 MNHEY and CDR2 SVGAGI. The CDR3 DNA sequence: TGTGCCAGCAGTTACTCACCAGATAGCAATCAGCCCCAGCATTTT. Protein product: CASSYSPDSNQPQHF.

This clonotype was observed many times. The chain employs TRBV5-1 and TRBJ1-6; D remains unclear. The CDR3 is 16 residues long. Per the germline V gene, CDR1 is SGHRS and CDR2 is YFSETQ. V was pared by 3 bases and J by 8 bases, with 18 bases between. The CDR3 region is CASSSSDGTFYSPLHF. CDR3 DNA: TGCGCCAGCAGCTCCTCGGACGGAACATTCTATTCACCCCTCCACTTT.

V and J are TRBV20-1 and TRBJ2-2, with no clear D. Germline values: CDR1 DFQATT, CDR2 SNEGSKA (reference sequence). V dropped 6 bases and J dropped 3 bases, with 5 bases sitting between them. CDR3 length: 11 residues. The CDR3 bases are TGCAGTGCCAAAGACACCGGGGAGCTGTTTTTT. It yields the protein CSAKDTGELFF.

The genes are TRBV4-1 and TRBJ1-5; the D is unclear. Per the germline V gene, CDR1 is MGHRA and CDR2 is YSYEKL. The CDR3 length is 15 residues. V lost 0 bases, J lost 5 bases, and 11 bases lay in between. The DNA for the CDR3 is TGCGCCAGCAGCCAAGATTTTCCTCAATATCAGCCCCAGCATTTT. This codes for CASSQDFPQYQPQHF.

This clonotype has at least ten counts. The V call is TRBV5-5, the J call TRBJ2-7; 10 nucleotides agree with TRBD2. The CDR3 has 15 residues. Germline loops: CDR1 SGHKS, CDR2 YYEKEE (reference sequence). With V trimmed by 0 bases and J by 0 bases, 0 bases remained unmatched. The DNA of the CDR3 is TGTGCCAGCAGCTTGGCTAGCGGGGGCTCCTACGAGCAGTACTTC. It is translated as CASSLASGGSYEQYF.

This clonotype was observed at least ten times. The chain couples TRBV29-1 to TRBJ2-1; 7 bases are a match to TRBD2. The CDR3 contains 14 residues. The trim removed 5 bases at V and 0 bases at J, leaving 4 bases unmatched. Germline lookup yields CDR1 SQVTM and CDR2 ANQGSEA. CDR3 amino acids: CSVNGGSSYNEQFF. The CDR3 DNA sequence: TGCAGCGTTAACGGCGGGAGCTCCTACAATGAGCAGTTCTTC.

This clonotype was counted many times. The rearrangement links TRBV7-9 to TRBJ1-1; D is ambiguous. Germline CDR1 and CDR2: SEHNR and FQNEAQ (reference sequence). CDR3 length equals 13 residues. The germline V and J ends were trimmed by 2 bases and 1 base, with 5 bases remaining between them. CDR3 DNA: TGTGCCAGCAGCTTAACGGCGAACACTGAAGCTTTCTTT. It encodes CASSLTANTEAFF.